This is a list of T cell receptor beta chains from one sample in a study of blood T cell repertoires in COVID-19. Generated by immunoSEQ multiplex PCR, the TCRdb table keeps only in-frame clones and is missing some. The table records 120,000 to 150,000 clones, roughly 86% of them present only once. The sample taken for sequencing was peripheral blood. The source of these receptors is a woman in her forties or fifties with acute or convalescent COVID-19. Both conserved end residues are part of each CDR3. Each record gives: V gene, clone size, D gene, J gene, CDR3 DNA, CDR3 protein. The D gene is left open where the match is weak. Clone sizes are given selectively: once, few, many, or a class where the clone is expanded.

TRBV30	-	-	TRBJ1-6	TGTGCCTGGAGTGTACAACAGGTGGAGTACTATAATTCACCCCTCCACTTT	CAWSVQQVEYYNSPLHF
TRBV15	-	-	TRBJ1-3	TGTGCCACCAGCAGAGATTTGACAGCTGGAAACACCATATATTTT	CATSRDLTAGNTIYF
TRBV19	-	TRBD1	TRBJ1-2	TGTGCCAGTTGGACCGGGACAGGGAGAGATGGCTACACCTTC	CASWTGTGRDGYTF
TRBV7-3	-	-	TRBJ2-1	TGTGCCAGCAGCTTAACGAGCGCAGTCTCCTACAATGAGCAGTTCTTC	CASSLTSAVSYNEQFF
TRBV19	-	-	TRBJ2-3	TGTGCCACCCTGGGGGGACGACCCACGCCGGATACGCAGTATTTT	CATLGGRPTPDTQYF
TRBV11-3	-	-	TRBJ2-1	TGTGCCAGCAGCTTGGGAGGCGATGAGCAGTTCTTC	CASSLGGDEQFF
TRBV7-3	-	TRBD1	TRBJ2-1	TGTGCCAGCAGCGTGCAGGACAGGGGATACAATGAGCAGTTCTTC	CASSVQDRGYNEQFF
TRBV2	-	-	TRBJ2-3	TGTGCCAGCAGGCAGAGCACAGATACGCAGTATTTT	CASRQSTDTQYF
TRBV7-9	few	TRBD1	TRBJ2-1	TGTGCCAGCAGCTTACAGACAGGGGGGTCCAATGAGCAGTTCTTC	CASSLQTGGSNEQFF
TRBV3-1/TRBV3-2	-	TRBD1	TRBJ1-4	TGTGCCAGCACCCGACAGGGGGGGAATGAAAAACTGTTTTTT	CASTRQGGNEKLFF
TRBV5-4	-	TRBD1	TRBJ2-7	TGTGCCAGCAGCCTTGGGGACAGGAGCTCCTACGAGCAGTACTTC	CASSLGDRSSYEQYF
TRBV11-2	-	-	TRBJ2-3	TGTGCCAGCAGCAGGACCGGGACAACGACAGATACGCAGTATTTT	CASSRTGTTTDTQYF